Listed below are T cell receptor beta chains from one sample, sequenced in a study of T cells in Graves' hyperthyroidism and ophthalmopathy. MiXCR, run by TCRdb on the multiplex PCR reads, gives a single entry per CDR3 protein. The data hold about 570,000 distinct CDR3 sequences, with around 13% observed a single time. The sample consisted of blood. These receptors were collected from a woman aged 40 to 50 with Graves' hyperthyroidism. The CDR3 runs from the conserved cysteine through the conserved F or W. The D gene is left open where the match is weak. Some rows have no size entry. The others give once, few or many, or a class for an expanded clone.

D: TRBD1; size: NA; J: TRBJ2-1; V: TRBV9; DNA: TGTGCCAGCAGCGCTGGGACAGGGGGCGGTGAGCAGTTCTTC; CDR3: CASSAGTGGGEQFF
D: NA; size: many; J: TRBJ1-1; V: TRBV28; DNA: TGTGCCAGCAGTTTATACAACACTGAAGCTTTCTTT; CDR3: CASSLYNTEAFF
D: TRBD1; size: NA; J: TRBJ2-4; V: TRBV11-2; DNA: TGTGCCAGCAGCGCAGTCGACAGGGGAGGCAAAAACATTCAGTACTTC; CDR3: CASSAVDRGGKNIQYF
D: TRBD2; size: many; J: TRBJ2-5; V: TRBV5-1; DNA: TGCGCCAGCAACCGACTAGCGGTTACAGAGACCCAGTACTTC; CDR3: CASNRLAVTETQYF
D: NA; size: many; J: TRBJ2-1; V: TRBV5-1; DNA: TGCGCCAGCAGCTTGCAGGGATCGAACAATGAGCAGTTCTTC; CDR3: CASSLQGSNNEQFF
D: NA; size: few; J: TRBJ2-7; V: TRBV15; DNA: TGTGCCACGAGGCCCGGGGGCAGCTCCTACGAGCAGTACTTC; CDR3: CATRPGGSSYEQYF
D: NA; size: few; J: TRBJ2-2; V: TRBV7-3; DNA: TGTGCCAGCAGCTTATTCGAGGCCGGGGAGCTGTTTTTT; CDR3: CASSLFEAGELFF
D: NA; size: few; J: TRBJ1-4; V: TRBV4-1; DNA: TGCGCCAGCAGCCAAGGGACGGAGCGAACCAATGAAAAACTGTTTTTT; CDR3: CASSQGTERTNEKLFF
D: TRBD1; size: many; J: TRBJ2-5; V: TRBV7-3; DNA: TGTGCCAGCAGTCGGACAGGGGTGAAAGAGACCCAGTACTTC; CDR3: CASSRTGVKETQYF
D: TRBD1; size: NA; J: TRBJ2-5; V: TRBV6-5; DNA: TGTGCCAGCAGTTACGCCTCCGGGACAGGCCGCGAGACCCAGTACTTC; CDR3: CASSYASGTGRETQYF
D: NA; size: many; J: TRBJ2-7; V: TRBV28; DNA: TGTGCCAGCAGTTACTCCTCAAGGGACGAGCAGTACTTC; CDR3: CASSYSSRDEQYF
D: NA; size: few; J: TRBJ2-7; V: TRBV10-1; DNA: TGCGACAGCAGTGAGTCGATAAAGGGTTCCCTAGGCGAGCAGTACTTC; CDR3: CDSSESIKGSLGEQYF
D: NA; size: few; J: TRBJ2-7; V: TRBV2; DNA: TGTGCCAGCAGTGAAGCCCTGCTCCTCTACGAGCAGTACTTC; CDR3: CASSEALLLYEQYF
D: TRBD2; size: NA; J: TRBJ2-7; V: TRBV5-1; DNA: TGCGCCAGCAGCCCTGGGGCTAGCGGGAGTGGCTACGAGCAGTACTTC; CDR3: CASSPGASGSGYEQYF
D: NA; size: many; J: TRBJ2-7; V: TRBV20-1; DNA: TGCAGTGCCGGGGGCGAGCAGTACTTC; CDR3: CSAGGEQYF
D: TRBD2; size: many; J: TRBJ2-3; V: TRBV3-1; DNA: TGTGCCAGCAGCCAATTAGGTAGCGGGCCTGCAGATACGCAGTATTTT; CDR3: CASSQLGSGPADTQYF
D: TRBD2; size: many; J: TRBJ2-3; V: TRBV6-6; DNA: TGTGCCAGCAGTTACTCGGCTAGCGGGACAGATACGCAGTATTTT; CDR3: CASSYSASGTDTQYF
D: TRBD2; size: many; J: TRBJ2-1; V: TRBV3-1; DNA: TGTGCCAGCAGCCGGGGAGGGGCGGGCGGTGAGCAGTTCTTC; CDR3: CASSRGGAGGEQFF
D: NA; size: many; J: TRBJ1-6; V: TRBV7-2; DNA: TGTGCCAGCAGCTTATACCCCCAGAATTCACCCCTCCACTTT; CDR3: CASSLYPQNSPLHF
D: NA; size: many; J: TRBJ1-4; V: TRBV28; DNA: TGTGCCAGCAGTGCGACGGCGGGGGAAAAACTGTTTTTT; CDR3: CASSATAGEKLFF
D: TRBD2; size: many; J: TRBJ2-1; V: TRBV28; DNA: TGTGCCAGCAGTCACCCGGGACTAGCTAATGAGCAGTTCTTC; CDR3: CASSHPGLANEQFF
D: NA; size: NA; J: TRBJ1-3; V: TRBV6-2/TRBV6-3; DNA: TGTGCCAGCAGCTCGGAGGAGGGAAACACCATATATTTT; CDR3: CASSSEEGNTIYF
D: TRBD1; size: NA; J: TRBJ1-6; V: TRBV19; DNA: TGTGCCAGTAGAACAAAGTCAGGGGGCAATAATTCACCCCTCCACTTT; CDR3: CASRTKSGGNNSPLHF
D: NA; size: few; J: TRBJ1-5; V: TRBV19; DNA: TGTGCCAGTAGTGTCGCGGGTCCCAGCAATCAGCCCCAGCATTTT; CDR3: CASSVAGPSNQPQHF
D: TRBD2; size: few; J: TRBJ2-5; V: TRBV20-1; DNA: TGCAGTGCTAGAGATGATTTGGGACTAGCGGGAGGACAAGAGACCCAGTACTTC; CDR3: CSARDDLGLAGGQETQYF
D: NA; size: many; J: TRBJ1-3; V: TRBV11-3; DNA: TGTGCCAGCAGCTTAGTTCGGGGTTCTGAAGACACCATATATTTT; CDR3: CASSLVRGSEDTIYF
D: TRBD1; size: many; J: TRBJ2-6; V: TRBV28; DNA: TGTGCCAGCAGTGGATGGGACCTCGGGACAGTAAAGTCTGGGGCCAACGTCCTGACTTTC; CDR3: CASSGWDLGTVKSGANVLTF
D: NA; size: NA; J: TRBJ2-7; V: TRBV6-2/TRBV6-3; DNA: TGTGCCAGCAGTTATGGGGCAGGAGAGCAGTACTTC; CDR3: CASSYGAGEQYF
D: TRBD1; size: many; J: TRBJ2-1; V: TRBV6-1; DNA: TGTGCCAGCGCGGAACAGGGGATCTACAATGAGCAGTTCTTC; CDR3: CASAEQGIYNEQFF
D: TRBD2; size: many; J: TRBJ2-3; V: TRBV7-9; DNA: TGTGCCAGCAGTCGATTAGCGGGAGGAGGGGATACGCAGTATTTT; CDR3: CASSRLAGGGDTQYF
D: NA; size: many; J: TRBJ2-1; V: TRBV9; DNA: TGTGCCAGCACCCGGGACGACTTCGTCACTCAGTTCTTC; CDR3: CASTRDDFVTQFF
D: NA; size: NA; J: TRBJ2-3; V: TRBV19; DNA: TGTGCCAGTAGCAGGGACAAGGGGAACACAGATACGCAGTATTTT; CDR3: CASSRDKGNTDTQYF
D: TRBD2; size: many; J: TRBJ2-7; V: TRBV28; DNA: TGTGCCAGCAGTTTATTGGGGGGGTCCGCCTACGAGCAGTACTTC; CDR3: CASSLLGGSAYEQYF
D: NA; size: many; J: TRBJ1-4; V: TRBV27; DNA: TGTGCCAGCAGTCCCGGGGAATCGCCTAATGAAAAACTGTTTTTT; CDR3: CASSPGESPNEKLFF
D: TRBD2; size: NA; J: TRBJ2-1; V: TRBV9; DNA: TGTGCCAGCAGCGGCGGGACTAGCGGGATTTTATACAATGAGCAGTTCTTC; CDR3: CASSGGTSGILYNEQFF
D: NA; size: many; J: TRBJ2-7; V: TRBV6-5; DNA: TGTGCCAGCAGTTACTCGAGCTCAGGGCTCGAGCAGTACTTC; CDR3: CASSYSSSGLEQYF
D: NA; size: many; J: TRBJ2-6; V: TRBV14; DNA: TGTGCCAGCAGCCAAGTAGGAACTGGGGCCAACGTCCTGACTTTC; CDR3: CASSQVGTGANVLTF
D: NA; size: few; J: TRBJ1-3; V: TRBV9; DNA: TGTGCCAGCAGCGGAGGCTGGGACGCCGGAAACACCATATATTTT; CDR3: CASSGGWDAGNTIYF
D: NA; size: NA; J: TRBJ1-1; V: TRBV5-1; DNA: TGCGCCAGCAGCTTGGGTCAGTTAGGGTTATCCACTGAAGCTTTCTTT; CDR3: CASSLGQLGLSTEAFF
D: TRBD2; size: many; J: TRBJ2-7; V: TRBV20-1; DNA: TGCAGTGCCCGCGACGGGGGGGCACAAAGCGAGCAGTACTTC; CDR3: CSARDGGAQSEQYF
D: TRBD2; size: NA; J: TRBJ2-3; V: TRBV11-2; DNA: TGTGCCAGCAGCCAAGAAGTTCCTAGCGGGATTAGCACAGATACGCAGTATTTT; CDR3: CASSQEVPSGISTDTQYF
D: NA; size: NA; J: TRBJ2-7; V: TRBV28; DNA: TGTGCCAGCACCTGGGGGGGCCGCTCCTACGAGCAGTACTTC; CDR3: CASTWGGRSYEQYF
D: NA; size: many; J: TRBJ1-4; V: TRBV29-1; DNA: TGCAGCGTGAAGGACGGCAATGAAAAACTGTTTTTT; CDR3: CSVKDGNEKLFF
D: NA; size: many; J: TRBJ1-5; V: TRBV15; DNA: TGTGCCACCAGCAGAGATTATGGGGGGAAGGATTTTCAGCCCCAGCATTTT; CDR3: CATSRDYGGKDFQPQHF
D: TRBD1; size: NA; J: TRBJ2-7; V: TRBV5-1; DNA: TGCGCCAGCAGCTTGGAAGCACAGGGGGTGGGCTCCTACGAGCAGTACTTC; CDR3: CASSLEAQGVGSYEQYF
D: NA; size: NA; J: TRBJ1-3; V: TRBV6-1; DNA: TGTGCCAGCAGTCCCCGACAGAGCAACTCTGGAAACACCATATATTTT; CDR3: CASSPRQSNSGNTIYF
D: TRBD1; size: many; J: TRBJ2-1; V: TRBV6-1; DNA: TGTGCCAGCAGGGGACAGGGAGCCTACAATGAGCAGTTCTTC; CDR3: CASRGQGAYNEQFF
D: NA; size: many; J: TRBJ2-3; V: TRBV6-1; DNA: TGTGCCAGCAGGGACTTCACAGATACGCAGTATTTT; CDR3: CASRDFTDTQYF
D: NA; size: many; J: TRBJ2-7; V: TRBV12-3/TRBV12-4; DNA: TGTGCCAGCAGTCCAGGGGACCGGAACTACGAGCAGTACTTC; CDR3: CASSPGDRNYEQYF
D: NA; size: many; J: TRBJ1-2; V: TRBV30; DNA: TGTGCCTGGAGTGTACAAGGGCAGGGGCAAGGCTACACCTTC; CDR3: CAWSVQGQGQGYTF
D: NA; size: NA; J: TRBJ1-5; V: TRBV28; DNA: TGTGCCAGCAGCCCGGGGAGGGGGAATCAGCCCCAGCATTTT; CDR3: CASSPGRGNQPQHF
D: NA; size: many; J: TRBJ1-1; V: TRBV20-1; DNA: TGCAGTGCTAGAGAGGTGTCCGGCGCTTTCTTT; CDR3: CSAREVSGAFF
D: NA; size: many; J: TRBJ1-2; V: TRBV12-3/TRBV12-4; DNA: TGTGCCAGCAGTTTAAGCCGTTCCGCGAACTATGGCTACACCTTC; CDR3: CASSLSRSANYGYTF